This TCR beta chain is from a study of molecular identifiers for immune sequencing clone quantification. Findings and caveats of the study: Clones that had above 20 RNA copies took up over 98% of effector molecules but under 1% in naive cells. Jurkat TCR RNA from one cell was spiked into fewer than 1.2 million naive cells, and it was reportedly detectable there.

Ten or more counts support this clonotype. Its antigen remains unknown. The length of the CDR3 is 16 residues. Between the trimmed V and J ends, which lost 0 bases and 0 bases, there was a span of 11 bases. Per the germline V gene, CDR1 is MNHEY and CDR2 is SVGAGI. Previously described methods and listed TCR primers produced bulk TCR libraries. TCRdb fed the PCR reads into MiXCR, producing one record per CDR3 protein. In the table there are nearly 650,000 distinct CDR3 sequences, about 25% of which are singletons. Naive CD8 T cells were sorted, and the gate applied was CD8+CD4-CCR7+CD45RA+. The origin of this receptor is a human donor in good health. Some libraries in this study had Jurkat cell RNA spiked in. The V call is TRBV6-5, the J call TRBJ1-1; D is ambiguous. Source material: naive CD8+ T cells from blood, with Jurkat cell RNA spiked in. Subset of the sample: FACS-sorted CD8+CD4-CCR7+CD45RA+ naive T cells. Here the CDR3 reads CASSYSRRALNTEAFF. CDR3 sequence (DNA): TGTGCCAGCAGTTACTCAAGAAGAGCTCTGAACACTGAAGCTTTCTTT.